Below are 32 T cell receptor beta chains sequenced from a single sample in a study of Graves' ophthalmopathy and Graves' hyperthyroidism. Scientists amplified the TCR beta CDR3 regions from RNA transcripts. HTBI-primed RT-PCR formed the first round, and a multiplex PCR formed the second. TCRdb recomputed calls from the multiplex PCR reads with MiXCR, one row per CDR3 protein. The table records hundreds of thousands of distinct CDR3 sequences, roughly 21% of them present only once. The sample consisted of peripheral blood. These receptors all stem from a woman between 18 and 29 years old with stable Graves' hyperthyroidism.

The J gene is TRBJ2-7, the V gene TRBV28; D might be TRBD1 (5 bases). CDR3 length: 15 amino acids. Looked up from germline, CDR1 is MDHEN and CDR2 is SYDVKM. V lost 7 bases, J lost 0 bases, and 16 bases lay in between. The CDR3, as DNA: TGTGCCAGCACCCCCTGGGGCTCCAGCTCCTACGAGCAGTACTTC. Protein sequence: CASTPWGSSSYEQYF.

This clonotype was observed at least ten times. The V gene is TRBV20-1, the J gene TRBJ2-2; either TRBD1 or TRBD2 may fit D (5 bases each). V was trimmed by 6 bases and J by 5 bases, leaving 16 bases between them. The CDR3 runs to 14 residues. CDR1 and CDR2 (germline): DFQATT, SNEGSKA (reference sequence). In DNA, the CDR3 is TGCAGTGCGGACTCGCTGGCAGGGACCGGGGAGCTGTTTTTT. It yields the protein CSADSLAGTGELFF.

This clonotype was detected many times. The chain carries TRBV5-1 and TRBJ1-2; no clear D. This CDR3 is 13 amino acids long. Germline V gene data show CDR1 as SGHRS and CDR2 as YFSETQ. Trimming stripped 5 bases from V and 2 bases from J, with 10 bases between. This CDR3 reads CASSLPINYGYTF. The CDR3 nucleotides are TGCGCCAGCAGTTTACCCATCAACTATGGCTACACCTTC. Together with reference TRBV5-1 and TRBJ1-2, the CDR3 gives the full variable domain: KAGVTQTPRYLIKTRGQQVTLSCSPISGHRSVSWYQQTPGQGLQFLFEYFSETQRNKGNFPGRFSGRQFSNSRSEMNVSTLELGDSALYLCASSLPINYGYTFGSGTRLTVV.

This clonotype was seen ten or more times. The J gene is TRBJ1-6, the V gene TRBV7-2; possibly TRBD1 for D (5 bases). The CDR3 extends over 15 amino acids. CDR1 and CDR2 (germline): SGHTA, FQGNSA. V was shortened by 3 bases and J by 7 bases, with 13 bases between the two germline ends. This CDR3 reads CASSFGTGLNSPLHF. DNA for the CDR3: TGTGCCAGCAGCTTCGGTACAGGCTTAAATTCACCCCTCCACTTT.

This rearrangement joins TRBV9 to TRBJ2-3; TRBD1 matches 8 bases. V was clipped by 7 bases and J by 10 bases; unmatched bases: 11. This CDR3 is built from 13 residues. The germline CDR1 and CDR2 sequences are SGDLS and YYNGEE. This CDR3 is CASGTGGERAQYF. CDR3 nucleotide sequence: TGTGCCAGCGGTACAGGGGGAGAGCGCGCGCAGTATTTT.

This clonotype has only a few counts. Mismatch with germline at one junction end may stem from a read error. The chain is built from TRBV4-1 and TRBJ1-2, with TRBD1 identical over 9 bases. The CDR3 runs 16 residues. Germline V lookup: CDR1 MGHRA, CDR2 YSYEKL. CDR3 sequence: CASRQGTGWANYGYTF. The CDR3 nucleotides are TGCGCCAGCAGACAAGGGACAGGGTGGGCTAACTATGGCTACACCTTC.

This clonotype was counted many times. This CDR3 is CAWDWQTTGELFF. The CDR3 bases are TGTGCCTGGGACTGGCAGACCACCGGGGAGCTGTTTTTT. J is TRBJ2-2 and V is TRBV30; D call uncertain. CDR3 length equals 13 residues. The germline gives CDR1 GTSNPN, CDR2 SVGIG (reference sequence). V was cut by 5 bases and J by 4 bases, with 11 bases left in between.

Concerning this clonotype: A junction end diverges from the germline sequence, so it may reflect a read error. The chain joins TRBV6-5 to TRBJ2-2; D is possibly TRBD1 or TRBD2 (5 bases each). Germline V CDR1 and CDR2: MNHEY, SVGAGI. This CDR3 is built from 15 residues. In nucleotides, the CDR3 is TGTGCCAGCAGTTACGGGGCAGTGGAGGCCGGGGATCTGTTTTTT. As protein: CASSYGAVEAGDLFF.

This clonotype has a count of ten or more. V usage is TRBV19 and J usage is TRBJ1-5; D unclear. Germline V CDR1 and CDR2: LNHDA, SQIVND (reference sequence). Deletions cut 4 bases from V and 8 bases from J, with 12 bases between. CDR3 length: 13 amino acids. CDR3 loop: CASSRRSTEPQHF. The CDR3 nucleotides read TGTGCCAGTAGTAGGAGGTCGACTGAGCCCCAGCATTTT.

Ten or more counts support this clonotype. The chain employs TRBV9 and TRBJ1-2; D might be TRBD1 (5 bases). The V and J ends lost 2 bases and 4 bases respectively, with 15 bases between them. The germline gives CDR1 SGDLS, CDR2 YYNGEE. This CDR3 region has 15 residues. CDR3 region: CASSVEGRGVYGYTF. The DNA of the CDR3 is TGTGCCAGCAGCGTCGAAGGGAGAGGGGTCTATGGCTACACCTTC.

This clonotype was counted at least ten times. The CDR3 nucleotides are TGCAGTGCTAGAGACAGGAGTAACTACGTCGGCTATGGCTACACCTTC. It translates to CSARDRSNYVGYGYTF. The chain employs TRBV20-1 and TRBJ1-2, with unresolved D. The CDR3 loop spans 16 amino acids. V was cut by 0 bases and J by 4 bases, with 18 bases left in between. The germline V gene has CDR1 DFQATT and CDR2 SNEGSKA (reference sequence).

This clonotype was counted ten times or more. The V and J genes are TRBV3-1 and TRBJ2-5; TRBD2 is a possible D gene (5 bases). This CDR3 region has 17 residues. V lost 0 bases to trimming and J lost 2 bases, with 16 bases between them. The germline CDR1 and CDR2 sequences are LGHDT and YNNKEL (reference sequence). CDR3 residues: CASSQEGVGSPQETQYF. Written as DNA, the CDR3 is TGTGCCAGCAGCCAAGAGGGAGTCGGCAGTCCTCAAGAGACCCAGTACTTC.

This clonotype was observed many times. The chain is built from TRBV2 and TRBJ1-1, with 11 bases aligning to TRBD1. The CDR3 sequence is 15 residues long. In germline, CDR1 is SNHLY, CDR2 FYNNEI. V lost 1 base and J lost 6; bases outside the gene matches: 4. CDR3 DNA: TGTGCCAGCAGTGAAGGGGACAGGGGGGGCGCTGAAGCTTTCTTT. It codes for CASSEGDRGGAEAFF.

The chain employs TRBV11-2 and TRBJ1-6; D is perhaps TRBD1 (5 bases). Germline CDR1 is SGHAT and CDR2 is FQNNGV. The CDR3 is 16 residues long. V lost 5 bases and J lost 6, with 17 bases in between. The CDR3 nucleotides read TGTGCCAGCAGCCGGACCCGGGACGGACTTAATTCACCCCTCCACTTT. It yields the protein CASSRTRDGLNSPLHF.

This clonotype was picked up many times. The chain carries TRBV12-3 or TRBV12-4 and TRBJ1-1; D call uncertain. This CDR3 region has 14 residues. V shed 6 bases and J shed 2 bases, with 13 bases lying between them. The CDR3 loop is CASSRGHRNTEAFF. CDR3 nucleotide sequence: TGTGCCAGCAGCCGCGGGCACCGTAACACTGAAGCTTTCTTT.

The CDR3 DNA is TGCGCCAGCAGCACACAGGGGGCGGGAGATACGCAGTATTTT. This encodes CASSTQGAGDTQYF. The chain carries TRBV5-1 and TRBJ2-3, with TRBD1 identical over 9 bases. V was clipped by 4 bases and J by 5 bases; unmatched bases: 5. Germline-derived CDR1 and CDR2 are SGHRS and YFSETQ. This CDR3 is built from 14 residues.

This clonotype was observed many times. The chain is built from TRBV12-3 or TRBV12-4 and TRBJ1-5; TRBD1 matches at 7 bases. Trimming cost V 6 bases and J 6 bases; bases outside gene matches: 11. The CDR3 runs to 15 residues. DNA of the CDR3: TGTGCCAGCAGCCCGCGGGGCAGGGGGAGTCAGCCCCAGCATTTT. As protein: CASSPRGRGSQPQHF.

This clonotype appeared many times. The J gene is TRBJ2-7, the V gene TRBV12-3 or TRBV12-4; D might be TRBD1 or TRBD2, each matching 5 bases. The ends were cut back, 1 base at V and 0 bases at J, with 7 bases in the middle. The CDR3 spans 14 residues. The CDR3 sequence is CASSLGGDSYEQYF. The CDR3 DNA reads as TGTGCCAGCAGTTTAGGAGGGGACTCCTACGAGCAGTACTTC.

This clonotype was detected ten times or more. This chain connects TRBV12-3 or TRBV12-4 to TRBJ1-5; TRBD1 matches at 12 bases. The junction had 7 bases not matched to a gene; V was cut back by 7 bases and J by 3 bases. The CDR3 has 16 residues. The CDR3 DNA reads TGTGCCAGCACCCTAGGGACAGGGGGCTCCAATCAGCCCCAGCATTTT. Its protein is CASTLGTGGSNQPQHF.

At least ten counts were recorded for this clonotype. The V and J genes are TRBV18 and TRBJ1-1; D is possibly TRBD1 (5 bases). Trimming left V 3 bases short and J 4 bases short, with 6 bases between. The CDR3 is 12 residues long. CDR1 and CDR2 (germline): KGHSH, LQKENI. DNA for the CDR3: TGTGCCAGCTCACCGACAGTCACTGAAGCTTTCTTT. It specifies CASSPTVTEAFF.

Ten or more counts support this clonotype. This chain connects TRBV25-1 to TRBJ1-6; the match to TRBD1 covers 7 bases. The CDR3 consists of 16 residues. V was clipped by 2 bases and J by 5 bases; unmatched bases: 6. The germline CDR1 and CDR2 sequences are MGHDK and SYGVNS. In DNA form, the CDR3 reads TGTGCCAGCAGTGAAATCGGGACAGCCGATAATTCACCCCTCCACTTT. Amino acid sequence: CASSEIGTADNSPLHF.

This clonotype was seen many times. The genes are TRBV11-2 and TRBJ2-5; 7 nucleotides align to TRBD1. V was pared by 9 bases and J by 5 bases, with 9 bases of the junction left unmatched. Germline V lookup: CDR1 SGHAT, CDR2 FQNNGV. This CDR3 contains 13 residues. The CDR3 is CASYNRGGETQYF. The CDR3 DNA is TGTGCCAGTTATAACAGGGGCGGTGAGACCCAGTACTTC.

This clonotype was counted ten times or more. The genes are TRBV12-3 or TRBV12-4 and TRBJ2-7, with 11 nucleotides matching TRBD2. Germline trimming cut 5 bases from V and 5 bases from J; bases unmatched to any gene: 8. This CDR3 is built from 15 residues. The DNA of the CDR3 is TGTGCCAGCAGTCCTACTAGCGGGAGTGAGCACGAGCAGTACTTC. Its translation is CASSPTSGSEHEQYF.

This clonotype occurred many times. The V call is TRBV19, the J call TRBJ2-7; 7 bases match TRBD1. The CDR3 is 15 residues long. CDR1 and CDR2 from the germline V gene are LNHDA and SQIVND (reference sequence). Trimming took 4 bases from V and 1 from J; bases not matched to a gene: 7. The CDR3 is CASSTGDSRSYEQYF. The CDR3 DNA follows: TGTGCCAGTAGTACCGGGGACAGCCGTTCCTACGAGCAGTACTTC.

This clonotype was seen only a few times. The CDR3 DNA reads as TGTGCCACCTTACTCGGGCAGGGAGAGACCCAGTACTTC. Encoded protein: CATLLGQGETQYF. J is TRBJ2-5 and V is TRBV24-1; D possibly corresponds to TRBD1 (5 bases). V was clipped by 9 bases and J by 4 bases, with 14 bases between them. Germline CDR1 is KGHDR and CDR2 is SFDVKD. The CDR3 spans 13 residues.

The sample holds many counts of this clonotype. CDR3 in amino acids: CASSPGQARNTIYF. The DNA of the CDR3 is TGTGCCAGCAGTCCTGGACAGGCTCGAAACACCATATATTTT. This sequence joins TRBV6-5 and TRBJ1-3, with 7 bases aligning to TRBD1. The V gene's germline CDR1 is MNHEY and CDR2 SVGAGI. With 5 bases clipped from V and 5 bases from J, the junction kept 6 bases outside the gene matches. This CDR3 comprises 14 residues.

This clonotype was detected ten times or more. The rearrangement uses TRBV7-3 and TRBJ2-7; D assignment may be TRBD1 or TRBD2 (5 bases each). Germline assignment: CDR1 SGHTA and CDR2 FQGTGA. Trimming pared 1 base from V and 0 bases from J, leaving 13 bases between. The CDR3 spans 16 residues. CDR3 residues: CASSLNPAGSSYEQYF. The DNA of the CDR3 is TGTGCCAGCAGCTTAAATCCAGCAGGGAGCTCCTACGAGCAGTACTTC.

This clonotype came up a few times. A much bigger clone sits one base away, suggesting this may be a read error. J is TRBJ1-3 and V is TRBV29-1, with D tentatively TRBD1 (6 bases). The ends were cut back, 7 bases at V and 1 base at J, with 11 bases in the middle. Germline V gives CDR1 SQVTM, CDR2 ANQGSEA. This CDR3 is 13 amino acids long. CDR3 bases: TGCAGCGCTACGGGGACATCTGGAAACACCATATATTTT. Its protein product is CSATGTSGNTIYF.

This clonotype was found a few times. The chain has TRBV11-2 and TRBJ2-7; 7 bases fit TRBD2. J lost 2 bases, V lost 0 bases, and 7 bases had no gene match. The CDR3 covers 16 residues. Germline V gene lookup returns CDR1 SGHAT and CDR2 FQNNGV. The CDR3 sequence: CASSLESGGPAYEQYF. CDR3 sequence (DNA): TGTGCCAGCAGCTTAGAATCGGGGGGACCTGCCTACGAGCAGTACTTC.

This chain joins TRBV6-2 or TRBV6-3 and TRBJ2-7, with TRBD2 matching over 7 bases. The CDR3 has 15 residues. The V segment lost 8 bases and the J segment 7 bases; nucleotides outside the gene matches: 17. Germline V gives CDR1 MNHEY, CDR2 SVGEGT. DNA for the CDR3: TGTGCCAGCTGCCCGGAGAACCTTTGGGGGGGAGAGCAGTACTTC. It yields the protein CASCPENLWGGEQYF.

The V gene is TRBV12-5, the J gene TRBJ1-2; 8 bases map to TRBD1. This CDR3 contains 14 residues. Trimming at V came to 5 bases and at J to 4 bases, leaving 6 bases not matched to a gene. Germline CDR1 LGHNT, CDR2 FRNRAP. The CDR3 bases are TGTGCTAGTGGTCTGACAGGGGCCAGCTATGGCTACACCTTC. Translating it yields CASGLTGASYGYTF.

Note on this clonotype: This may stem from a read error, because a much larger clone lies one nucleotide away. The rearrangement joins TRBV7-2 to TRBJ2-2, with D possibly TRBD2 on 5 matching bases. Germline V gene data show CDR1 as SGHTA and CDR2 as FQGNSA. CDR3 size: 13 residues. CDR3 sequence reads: CASSFPAPGELLF. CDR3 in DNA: TGTGCCAGCAGCTTTCCAGCTCCCGGGGAGCTGTTGTTT.